The next 30 T cell receptor beta chains were all read from a single sample in a study of shared clonotypes between healthy human individuals. CD45RO-negative cells were positively selected for CCR7, leaving out terminally differentiated effector memory CD45RA+ cells. Method: immunoSEQ multiplex PCR; TCRdb's copy keeps in-frame clones and lacks some. The sample includes about 580,000 clones, more than 95% of them seen just once. Input material: naive CD8+ T cells sorted from blood. The receptors come from a man aged 30 to 45 in good health.

The chain is built from TRBV29-1 and TRBJ2-1; the D gene could be TRBD1 or TRBD2 (5 bases each). The germline V gene has CDR1 SQVTM and CDR2 ANQGSEA. V was trimmed by 1 base and J by 2 bases, leaving 18 bases between them. The CDR3 is made up of 17 amino acids. The CDR3 here is CSVEGRRQGAAYNEQFF. Written as DNA, the CDR3 is TGCAGCGTTGAAGGTAGGAGGCAGGGCGCAGCCTACAATGAGCAGTTCTTC.

The rearrangement joins TRBV27 to TRBJ2-7; 10 nucleotides align to TRBD2. The CDR3 is 15 amino acids. V was clipped by 6 bases and J by 3 bases; unmatched bases: 8. Per the germline V gene, CDR1 is MNHEY and CDR2 is SMNVEV (reference sequence). The CDR3 nucleotides are TGTGCCAGCAGCCCAGCCGGGACTAGCGACTACGAGCAGTACTTC. This codes for CASSPAGTSDYEQYF.

This rearrangement joins TRBV15 to TRBJ2-5; possibly TRBD1 or TRBD2 for D (5 bases each). From germline, CDR1 is LNHNV and CDR2 YYDKDF (reference sequence). The CDR3 is 16 residues long. V was cut by 2 bases and J by 5 bases, with 18 bases left in between. CDR3 residues: CATSRIPGPQGETQYF. The DNA of the CDR3 is TGTGCCACCAGCAGAATACCGGGACCCCAAGGGGAGACCCAGTACTTC. Full variable domain (remainder filled in from reference TRBV15 and TRBJ2-5): DAMVIQNPRYQVTQFGKPVTLSCSQTLNHNVMYWYQQKSSQAPKLLFHYYDKDFNNEADTPDNFQSRRPNTSFCFLDIRSPGLGDTAMYLCATSRIPGPQGETQYFGPGTRLLVL.

V is TRBV15 and J is TRBJ1-2; the D gene is possibly TRBD1 (6 bases). Looked up from germline, CDR1 is LNHNV and CDR2 is YYDKDF (reference sequence). V dropped 6 bases and J dropped 7 bases, with 39 bases sitting between them. The CDR3 totals 21 residues. CDR3 amino acids: CATRDPADTLYRPNRAGGYTF. The DNA of the CDR3 is TGTGCCACCAGGGACCCAGCAGATACTCTATATAGACCCAACAGGGCTGGTGGCTACACCTTC. The whole variable domain, filled in from reference TRBV15 and TRBJ1-2, reads DAMVIQNPRYQVTQFGKPVTLSCSQTLNHNVMYWYQQKSSQAPKLLFHYYDKDFNNEADTPDNFQSRRPNTSFCFLDIRSPGLGDTAMYLCATRDPADTLYRPNRAGGYTFGSGTRLTVV.

CDR3 DNA: TGTGCCAGCAGCGTAGGAAAGGGACTAGGAGCAGATACGCAGTATTTT. Translated: CASSVGKGLGADTQYF. This chain uses TRBV9 with TRBJ2-3, with 8 bases identical to TRBD2. The J segment lost 4 bases and the V segment lost 0 bases, leaving 7 bases of the junction unmatched. The CDR3 is 16 residues long. The V gene's germline CDR1 is SGDLS and CDR2 YYNGEE.

V gene TRBV5-1 combines with J gene TRBJ2-7, with TRBD1 as a possible D gene (6 bases). CDR1 and CDR2 (germline): SGHRS, YFSETQ. Between the trimmed V and J ends, which lost 5 bases and 1 base, there was a span of 16 bases. This CDR3 comprises 15 residues. The CDR3 sequence is CASRPGDTASYEQYF. CDR3 DNA sequence: TGCGCCAGCAGACCTGGGGACACCGCTTCCTACGAGCAGTACTTC.

This chain joins TRBV5-4 and TRBJ2-3; D not resolved. CDR3 length: 15 residues. Per germline, CDR1 SGHNT and CDR2 YYREEE (reference sequence). Trimming took off 0 bases at V and 4 bases at J, with 12 bases between the two ends. CDR3 bases: TGTGCCAGCAGCTTGGCCGCCAGTCCGCCAGATACGCAGTATTTT. This codes for CASSLAASPPDTQYF.

The V call is TRBV2, the J call TRBJ2-1, with TRBD2 matching 10 bases. The germline V gene has CDR1 SNHLY and CDR2 FYNNEI. The J segment lost 4 bases and the V segment lost 4 bases, leaving 16 bases of the junction unmatched. The CDR3 has 19 residues. The CDR3 nucleotides read TGTGCCAGCAGTGGCGCGGTCAACAGGGGGACTAGCGATTACAATGAGCAGTTCTTC. The encoded protein is CASSGAVNRGTSDYNEQFF.

This clone was recorded only once. The chain couples TRBV4-1 to TRBJ1-5; 8 positions agree with TRBD1. Germline trimming cut 1 base from V and 6 bases from J; bases unmatched to any gene: 5. Germline V gene sequence: CDR1 MGHRA, CDR2 YSYEKL. The CDR3 runs to 15 residues. The DNA of the CDR3 is TGCGCCAGCAGCCAAGCCTGGACAGGGTCTCAGCCCCAGCATTTT. Its translation: CASSQAWTGSQPQHF.

V and J are TRBV10-2 and TRBJ2-2; D is uncertain. CDR3 size: 11 residues. Trimming removed 8 bases at V and 7 bases at J, with 8 bases between. Germline V gene lookup returns CDR1 WSHSY and CDR2 SAAADI. The CDR3 DNA follows: TGCGCCAGCCGGTTGGGCGGGGAGCTGTTTTTT. Its translation is CASRLGGELFF.

This chain joins TRBV9 and TRBJ2-3, with D tentatively TRBD2 (6 bases). This CDR3 spans 15 amino acids. Trimming removed 0 bases at V and 5 bases at J, with 13 bases between. CDR1 and CDR2 from the germline V gene are SGDLS and YYNGEE. CDR3 residues: CASSVVSGRQDTQYF. The CDR3 bases are TGTGCCAGCAGCGTAGTATCAGGGAGGCAAGATACGCAGTATTTT.

The V and J genes are TRBV28 and TRBJ2-5; D perhaps matches TRBD1 (5 bases). Germline values: CDR1 MDHEN, CDR2 SYDVKM. V lost 4 bases and J 1 base, leaving 13 bases between the germline ends. This CDR3 has 15 amino acids. DNA for the CDR3: TGTGCCAGCAGTTCTCCCCGACAGATCCAAGAGACCCAGTACTTC. This encodes CASSSPRQIQETQYF. The full variable domain, with the rest looked up from reference TRBV28 and TRBJ2-5, is DVKVTQSSRYLVKRTGEKVFLECVQDMDHENMFWYRQDPGLGLRLIYFSYDVKMKEKGDIPEGYSVSREKKERFSLILESASTNQTSMYLCASSSPRQIQETQYFGPGTRLLVL.

The chain couples TRBV27 to TRBJ2-1, with TRBD1 identical over 9 bases. CDR3 length: 15 residues. CDR1 is MNHEY and CDR2 is SMNVEV in the germline V gene (reference sequence). With 3 bases clipped from V and 4 bases from J, the junction kept 4 bases outside the gene matches. CDR3 sequence reads: CASSLTGGPYNEQFF. Written as DNA, the CDR3 is TGTGCCAGCAGTTTGACAGGGGGACCTTACAATGAGCAGTTCTTC.

The rearrangement joins TRBV7-2 to TRBJ2-7; D not certain. CDR1 is SGHTA and CDR2 is FQGNSA in the germline V gene. V gave up 1 base and J gave up 2 bases, with 12 bases separating them. The CDR3 sequence is 15 residues long. CDR3 bases: TGTGCCAGCAGCTTAGTATTTGCGAGAGCCTACGAGCAGTACTTC. The encoded protein is CASSLVFARAYEQYF. The full variable domain, with the rest looked up from reference TRBV7-2 and TRBJ2-7, is GAGVSQSPSNKVTEKGKDVELRCDPISGHTALYWYRQSLGQGLEFLIYFQGNSAPDKSGLPSDRFSAERTGGSVSTLTIQRTQQEDSAVYLCASSLVFARAYEQYFGPGTRLTVT.

This chain uses TRBV4-1 with TRBJ2-2, with unresolved D. Germline CDR1 MGHRA, CDR2 YSYEKL. V lost 6 bases to trimming and J lost 4 bases, with 6 bases between them. This CDR3 spans 12 amino acids. CDR3 coding DNA: TGCGCCAGCAGTTTGTCCACCGGGGAGCTGTTTTTT. Encoded protein: CASSLSTGELFF.

The chain is built from TRBV13 and TRBJ2-1; 7 bases are a match to TRBD2. V shed 4 bases and J 3 bases; nucleotides not matched to a gene: 12. The CDR3 has 17 residues. Germline assignment: CDR1 PRHDT and CDR2 FYEKMQ (reference sequence). CDR3 DNA: TGTGCCAGCAGCTCCCGAGGGGAGGGCGAGGACTACAATGAGCAGTTCTTC. It yields the protein CASSSRGEGEDYNEQFF.

This chain links TRBV7-9 with TRBJ2-5; D may be TRBD2 (6 bases). CDR3 size: 17 residues. Trimming pared 5 bases from V and 5 bases from J, leaving 24 bases between. The germline V gene encodes CDR1 SEHNR and CDR2 FQNEAQ (reference sequence). The CDR3 bases are TGTGCCAGCAGCGACCCGGGGGATCCCGGGCGAGTGGAGACCCAGTACTTC. Its translation: CASSDPGDPGRVETQYF.

The chain carries TRBV9 and TRBJ1-2; D gene uncertain. Trimming took 3 bases from V and 8 from J, leaving 11 bases between them. Germline V gene data show CDR1 as SGDLS and CDR2 as YYNGEE. CDR3 length: 12 residues. CDR3: CASSGRLAGYTF. The CDR3 nucleotides are TGTGCCAGCAGCGGCCGACTGGCGGGCTACACCTTC.

The chain uses TRBV2 and TRBJ2-2; D is uncertain. The CDR3 extends over 12 amino acids. Trimming left V 5 bases short and J 7 bases short, with 8 bases between. Germline assignment: CDR1 SNHLY and CDR2 FYNNEI. In nucleotides, the CDR3 is TGTGCCAGCAGTCAAAGAGGCGGGGAGCTGTTTTTT. Translating it yields CASSQRGGELFF.

Details on this clone: One end of the junction varies from germline; a read error may be responsible. The chain couples TRBV7-7 to TRBJ1-1; a possible D gene is TRBD1 (5 bases). CDR3 length: 13 amino acids. Germline-derived CDR1 and CDR2 are SSHAT and FNYEAQ (reference sequence). DNA of the CDR3: TGTGCTAGCAGCCCGACAGTGGACACTGAAGCTTTCTTT. This codes for CASSPTVDTEAFF.

This clone was counted once. The chain employs TRBV2 and TRBJ2-7; 8 bases align to TRBD1. Germline V gene data show CDR1 as SNHLY and CDR2 as FYNNEI. V lost 6 bases to trimming and J lost 0 bases; unmatched junction nucleotides: 10. This CDR3 is 16 amino acids long. The CDR3: CASSAGTGRSSYEQYF. The CDR3 DNA follows: TGTGCCAGCAGCGCCGGGACAGGCAGGAGCTCCTACGAGCAGTACTTC.

This sequence joins TRBV6-6 and TRBJ1-3; D is unresolved. Germline lookup yields CDR1 MNHNY and CDR2 SVGAGI (reference sequence). Trimming pared 2 bases from V and 4 bases from J, leaving 3 bases between. The CDR3 runs to 12 residues. In DNA form, the CDR3 reads TGTGCCAGCAGTTACGTGGGAAACACCATATATTTT. Residues: CASSYVGNTIYF.

The rearrangement uses TRBV27 and TRBJ2-7; 9 bases map to TRBD2. CDR3 length: 12 residues. The trim removed 9 bases at V and 3 bases at J, leaving 3 bases unmatched. Germline V gene sequence: CDR1 MNHEY, CDR2 SMNVEV (reference sequence). In nucleotides, the CDR3 is TGTGCCAGTAGCGGGAGCCGCTACGAGCAGTACTTC. Translated: CASSGSRYEQYF.

This chain links TRBV11-2 with TRBJ2-7; D unclear. The germline CDR1 and CDR2 sequences are SGHAT and FQNNGV. This CDR3 comprises 15 residues. The V gene lost 5 bases and the J gene lost 1 base, with 15 bases spanning the gap. The DNA of the CDR3 is TGTGCCAGCAGCCGTGGTGCAAGTCCGTCCTACGAGCAGTACTTC. This gives the protein CASSRGASPSYEQYF.

The chain joins TRBV11-2 to TRBJ2-5; perhaps D is TRBD1 or TRBD2 (7 bases each). Germline values: CDR1 SGHAT, CDR2 FQNNGV. The ends were cut back, 8 bases at V and 5 bases at J, with 18 bases in the middle. This CDR3 is 14 amino acids long. The CDR3 DNA reads TGTGCCAGCTTAGACGACAGGGAGGGTGAGACCCAGTACTTC. Protein product: CASLDDREGETQYF.

The chain combines TRBV30 with TRBJ1-1; D ambiguous. Germline V gene data show CDR1 as GTSNPN and CDR2 as SVGIG (reference sequence). Trimming stripped 2 bases from V and 1 base from J, with 8 bases between. The CDR3 sequence is 13 residues long. CDR3 region: CAWSPGPNTEAFF. The DNA for the CDR3 is TGTGCCTGGAGTCCTGGACCGAACACTGAAGCTTTCTTT.

V usage is TRBV13 and J usage is TRBJ1-5; D may be TRBD1 (5 bases). The CDR3 has 17 amino acids. Trimming stripped 0 bases from V and 0 bases from J, with 12 bases between. Germline CDR1 is PRHDT and CDR2 is FYEKMQ (reference sequence). The CDR3 DNA follows: TGTGCCAGCAGCTTAGGGGGAGGGACCATTAGCAATCAGCCCCAGCATTTT. This codes for CASSLGGGTISNQPQHF.

The chain is built from TRBV13 and TRBJ2-7; D could derive from TRBD1 or TRBD2 (5 bases each). There are 14 residues in the CDR3. CDR1 is PRHDT, CDR2 FYEKMQ, per germline (reference sequence). Trimming took off 3 bases at V and 3 bases at J, with 12 bases between the two ends. CDR3 amino acids: CASSFGRGLYEQYF. CDR3 coding DNA: TGTGCCAGCAGCTTTGGCCGGGGCCTCTACGAGCAGTACTTC.

V is TRBV4-2 and J is TRBJ1-2, with D maybe TRBD1 (5 bases). Germline lookup yields CDR1 LGHNA and CDR2 YNFKEQ. The CDR3 is 18 residues long. The V end was cut by 1 base, the J end by 5 bases, with 23 bases between. The CDR3 here is CASSQVEGNGLFLYGYTF. The CDR3 DNA follows: TGTGCCAGCAGCCAAGTGGAGGGGAATGGCCTCTTCCTTTATGGCTACACCTTC.

J is TRBJ1-1 and V is TRBV28; D might be TRBD1 (6 bases). Per germline, CDR1 MDHEN and CDR2 SYDVKM. Trimming shortened V by 3 bases and J by 0 bases, and 8 bases separated the two germline ends. The CDR3 is made up of 14 amino acids. The CDR3, as DNA: TGTGCCAGCAGTTTGGGGGGCCTGAACACTGAAGCTTTCTTT. It translates to CASSLGGLNTEAFF.